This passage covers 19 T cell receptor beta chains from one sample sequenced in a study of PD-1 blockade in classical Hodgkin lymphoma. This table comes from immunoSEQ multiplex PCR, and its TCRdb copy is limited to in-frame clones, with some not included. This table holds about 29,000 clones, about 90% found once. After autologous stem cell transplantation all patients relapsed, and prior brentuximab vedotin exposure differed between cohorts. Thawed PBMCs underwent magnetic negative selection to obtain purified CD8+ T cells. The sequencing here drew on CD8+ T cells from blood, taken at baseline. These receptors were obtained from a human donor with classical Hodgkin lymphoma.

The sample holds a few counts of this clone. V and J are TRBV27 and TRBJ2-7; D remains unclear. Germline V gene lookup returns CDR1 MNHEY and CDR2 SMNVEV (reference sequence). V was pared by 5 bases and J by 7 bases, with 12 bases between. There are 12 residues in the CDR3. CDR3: CASSKGPGEQYF. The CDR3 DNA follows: TGTGCCAGCAGTAAGGGTCCCGGGGAGCAGTACTTC.

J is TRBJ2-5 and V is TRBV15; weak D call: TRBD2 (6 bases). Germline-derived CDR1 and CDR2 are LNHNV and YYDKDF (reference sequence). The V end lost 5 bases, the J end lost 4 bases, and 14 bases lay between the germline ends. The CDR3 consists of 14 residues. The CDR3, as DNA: TGTGCCACCAGCTCCCCCTTGGGGGGAGAGACCCAGTACTTC. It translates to CATSSPLGGETQYF.

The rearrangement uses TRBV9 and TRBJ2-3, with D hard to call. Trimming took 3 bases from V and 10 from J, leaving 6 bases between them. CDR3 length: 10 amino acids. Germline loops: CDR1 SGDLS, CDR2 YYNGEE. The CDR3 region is CASSGRAQYF. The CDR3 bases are TGTGCCAGCAGCGGGAGAGCGCAGTATTTT.

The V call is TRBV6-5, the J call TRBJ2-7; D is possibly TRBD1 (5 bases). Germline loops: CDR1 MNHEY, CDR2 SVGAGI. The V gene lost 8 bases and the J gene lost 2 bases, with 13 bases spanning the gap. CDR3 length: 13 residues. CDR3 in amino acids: CASRPDIAYEQYF. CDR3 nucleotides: TGTGCCAGCCGACCGGACATTGCCTACGAGCAGTACTTC.

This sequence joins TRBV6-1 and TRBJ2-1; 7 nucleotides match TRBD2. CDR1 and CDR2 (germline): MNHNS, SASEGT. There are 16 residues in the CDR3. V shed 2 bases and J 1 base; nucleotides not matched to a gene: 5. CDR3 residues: CASSEWASGSYNEQFF. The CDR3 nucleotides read TGTGCCAGCAGTGAATGGGCTAGCGGTTCCTACAATGAGCAGTTCTTC.

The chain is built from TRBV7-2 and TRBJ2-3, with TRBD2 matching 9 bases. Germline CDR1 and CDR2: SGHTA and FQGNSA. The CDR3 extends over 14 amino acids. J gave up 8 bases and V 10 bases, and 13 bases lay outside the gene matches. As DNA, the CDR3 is TGTGCCATTAGCGGGAGAGAAGGGTGGGTTACGCAGTATTTT. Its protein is CAISGREGWVTQYF.

In nucleotides, the CDR3 is TGTGCCAGCAGCTCGGGGATGGGCGGACTAGCGGGACGCCGGCAGTACTTC. This gives the protein CASSSGMGGLAGRRQYF. The V and J genes are TRBV5-6 and TRBJ2-7, with 12 positions matching TRBD2. V lost 3 bases to trimming and J lost 9 bases; unmatched junction nucleotides: 16. Germline lookup yields CDR1 SGHDT and CDR2 YYEEEE. The CDR3 covers 17 residues.

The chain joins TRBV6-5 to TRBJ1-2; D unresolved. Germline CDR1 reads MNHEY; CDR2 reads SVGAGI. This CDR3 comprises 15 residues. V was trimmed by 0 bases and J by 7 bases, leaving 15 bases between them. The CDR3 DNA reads TGTGCCAGCAGTTACTCTGTTCAGGATCGCGGTGGCTACACCTTC. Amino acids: CASSYSVQDRGGYTF.

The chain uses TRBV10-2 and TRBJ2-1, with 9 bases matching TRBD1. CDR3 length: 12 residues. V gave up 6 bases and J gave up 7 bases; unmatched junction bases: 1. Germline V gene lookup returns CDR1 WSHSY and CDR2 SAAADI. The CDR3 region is CASRGTGNEQFF. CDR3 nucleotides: TGCGCCAGCAGGGGGACAGGGAATGAGCAGTTCTTC.

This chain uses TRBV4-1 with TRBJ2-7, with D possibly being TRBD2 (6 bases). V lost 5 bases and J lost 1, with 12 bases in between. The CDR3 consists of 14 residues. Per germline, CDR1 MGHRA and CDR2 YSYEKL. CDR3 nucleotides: TGCGCCAGCAGCGAAGCAGGGAGGTCCTACGAGCAGTACTTC. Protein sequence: CASSEAGRSYEQYF.

The CDR3 nucleotides read TGTGCCAGCAGTTTAGGAGCGGGGTACGTTTTGGAGCAGTTCTTC. Residues: CASSLGAGYVLEQFF. V usage is TRBV28 and J usage is TRBJ2-1; 7 bases match TRBD2. The junction had 11 bases not matched to a gene; V was cut back by 2 bases and J by 10 bases. The CDR3 length is 15 residues. The germline V gene encodes CDR1 MDHEN and CDR2 SYDVKM.

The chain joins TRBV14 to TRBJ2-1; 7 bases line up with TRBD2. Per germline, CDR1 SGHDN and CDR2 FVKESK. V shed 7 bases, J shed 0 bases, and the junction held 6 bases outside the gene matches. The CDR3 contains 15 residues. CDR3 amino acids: CASNHRTSSYNEQFF. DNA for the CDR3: TGTGCCAGCAATCATCGGACTAGCTCCTACAATGAGCAGTTCTTC.

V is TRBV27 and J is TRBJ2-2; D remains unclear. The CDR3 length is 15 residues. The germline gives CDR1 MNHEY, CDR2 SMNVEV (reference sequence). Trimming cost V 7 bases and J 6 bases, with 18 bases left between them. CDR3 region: CASTPGEVWAGELFF. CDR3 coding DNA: TGTGCCAGCACACCCGGCGAGGTATGGGCCGGGGAGCTGTTTTTT.

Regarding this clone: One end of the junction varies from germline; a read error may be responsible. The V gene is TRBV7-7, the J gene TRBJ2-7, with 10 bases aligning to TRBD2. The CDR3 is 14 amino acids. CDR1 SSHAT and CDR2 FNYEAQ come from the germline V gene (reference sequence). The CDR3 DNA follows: TGTGCTAGCAGCTTGGGTAGCGGGGGGTACGAGCAGTACTTC. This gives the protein CASSLGSGGYEQYF.

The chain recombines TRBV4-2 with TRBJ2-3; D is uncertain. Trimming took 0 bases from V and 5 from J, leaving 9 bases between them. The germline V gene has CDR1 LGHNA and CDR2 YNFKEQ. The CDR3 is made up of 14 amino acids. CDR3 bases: TGTGCCAGCAGCCAAGATAACTACATAGATACGCAGTATTTT. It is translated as CASSQDNYIDTQYF.

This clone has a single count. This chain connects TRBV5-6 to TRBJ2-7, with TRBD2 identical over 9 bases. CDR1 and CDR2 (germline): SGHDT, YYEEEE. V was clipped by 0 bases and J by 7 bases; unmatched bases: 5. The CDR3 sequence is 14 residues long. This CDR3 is CASSLGLAEGEQYF. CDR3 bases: TGTGCCAGCAGCTTGGGACTAGCGGAAGGGGAGCAGTACTTC.

CDR3 DNA sequence: TGTGCCAGTAGTACCCCCCTCGGAGCAGGGACTATGATTAGCACAGATACGCAGTATTTT. Its translation: CASSTPLGAGTMISTDTQYF. This chain joins TRBV19 and TRBJ2-3; 7 bases are shared with TRBD2. Losses at the gene ends were 4 bases for V and 0 bases for J; bases not matched to a gene: 19. The germline CDR1 and CDR2 sequences are LNHDA and SQIVND (reference sequence). The CDR3 has 20 residues.

The DNA for the CDR3 is TGTGCCAGCAGAGCCGGACAGGGGGAAAAACTGTTTTTT. Translated: CASRAGQGEKLFF. J is TRBJ1-4 and V is TRBV7-9, with 9 bases aligning to TRBD1. The CDR3 is 13 residues long. Trimming cost V 6 bases and J 8 bases; bases outside gene matches: 4. The germline V gene has CDR1 SEHNR and CDR2 FQNEAQ (reference sequence).

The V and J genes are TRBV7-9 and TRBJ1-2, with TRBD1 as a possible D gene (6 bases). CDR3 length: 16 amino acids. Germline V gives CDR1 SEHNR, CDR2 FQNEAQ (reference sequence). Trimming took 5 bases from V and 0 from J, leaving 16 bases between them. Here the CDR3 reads CASSPGRQDPNYGYTF. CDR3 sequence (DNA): TGTGCCAGCAGCCCCGGACGACAGGACCCTAACTATGGCTACACCTTC. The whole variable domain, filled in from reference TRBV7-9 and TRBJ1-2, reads DTGVSQNPRHKITKRGQNVTFRCDPISEHNRLYWYRQTLGQGPEFLTYFQNEAQLEKSRLLSDRFSAERPKGSFSTLEIQRTEQGDSAMYLCASSPGRQDPNYGYTFGSGTRLTVV.